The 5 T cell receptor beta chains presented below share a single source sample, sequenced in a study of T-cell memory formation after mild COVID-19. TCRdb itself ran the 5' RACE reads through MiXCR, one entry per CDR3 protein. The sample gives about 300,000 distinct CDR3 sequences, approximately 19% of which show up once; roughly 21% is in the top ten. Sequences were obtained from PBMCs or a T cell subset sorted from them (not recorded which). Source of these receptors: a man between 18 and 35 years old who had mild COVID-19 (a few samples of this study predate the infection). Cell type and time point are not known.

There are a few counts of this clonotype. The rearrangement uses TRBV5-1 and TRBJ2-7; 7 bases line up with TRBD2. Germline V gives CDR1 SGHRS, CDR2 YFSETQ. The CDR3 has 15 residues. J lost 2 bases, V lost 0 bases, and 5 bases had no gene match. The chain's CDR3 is CASSLDPGGPYEQYF. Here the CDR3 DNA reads TGCGCCAGCAGCTTGGATCCGGGAGGACCCTACGAGCAGTACTTC.

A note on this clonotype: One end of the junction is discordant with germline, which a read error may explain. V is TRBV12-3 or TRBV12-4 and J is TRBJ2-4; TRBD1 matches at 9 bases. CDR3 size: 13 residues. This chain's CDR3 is CASSWTGAPRVDF. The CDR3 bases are TGTGCCAGCAGTTGGACAGGGGCGCCGCGTGTGGACTTC.

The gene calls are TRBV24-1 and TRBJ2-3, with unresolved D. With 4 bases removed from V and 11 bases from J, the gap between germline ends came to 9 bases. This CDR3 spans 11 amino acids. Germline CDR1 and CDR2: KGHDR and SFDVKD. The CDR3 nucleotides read TGTGCCACCAGTGACTACTCGGGGCAGTATTTT. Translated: CATSDYSGQYF.

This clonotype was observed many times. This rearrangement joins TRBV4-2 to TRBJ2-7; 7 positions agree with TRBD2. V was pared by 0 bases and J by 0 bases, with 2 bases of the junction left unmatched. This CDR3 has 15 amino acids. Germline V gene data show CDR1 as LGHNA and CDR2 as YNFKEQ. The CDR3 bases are TGTGCCAGCAGCCAAGAGCGGGGGATCTCCTACGAGCAGTACTTC. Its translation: CASSQERGISYEQYF.

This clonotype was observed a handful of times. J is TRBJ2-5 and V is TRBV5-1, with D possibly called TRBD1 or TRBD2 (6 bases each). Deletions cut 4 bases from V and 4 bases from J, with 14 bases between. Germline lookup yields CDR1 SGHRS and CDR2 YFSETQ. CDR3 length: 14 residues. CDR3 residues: CASSLVGGLETQYF. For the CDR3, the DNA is TGCGCCAGCAGCCTGGTAGGGGGGTTAGAGACCCAGTACTTC.